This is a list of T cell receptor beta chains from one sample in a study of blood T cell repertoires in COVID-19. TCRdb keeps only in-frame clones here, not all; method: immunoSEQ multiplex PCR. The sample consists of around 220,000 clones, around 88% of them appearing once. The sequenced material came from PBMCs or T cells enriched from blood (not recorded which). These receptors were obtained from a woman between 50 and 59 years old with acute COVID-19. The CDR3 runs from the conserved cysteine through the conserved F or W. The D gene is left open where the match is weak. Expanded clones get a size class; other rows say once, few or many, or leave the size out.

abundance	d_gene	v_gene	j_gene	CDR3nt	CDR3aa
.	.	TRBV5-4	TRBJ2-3	TGTGCCAGCAGCCTACAGGTACACACAGATACGCAGTATTTT	CASSLQVHTDTQYF
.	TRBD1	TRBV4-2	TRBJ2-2	TGTGCCAGCAGCCAAGCAGGGGGCAATCCCAGGGAGCTGTTTTTT	CASSQAGGNPRELFF
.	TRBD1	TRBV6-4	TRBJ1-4	TGTGCCAGCAGACCCACCGGGGACAGGGAAAGTTGTCATGAAAAACTGTTTTTT	CASRPTGDRESCHEKLFF
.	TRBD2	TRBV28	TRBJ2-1	TGTGCCAGCACCCCGGCCACCGTGGGGACTAGCGGGAGGCTGGGTGAGCAGTTCTTC	CASTPATVGTSGRLGEQFF
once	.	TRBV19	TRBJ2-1	TGTGCCAGTAGTATGGGGGGACTCAACAATGAGCAGTTCTTC	CASSMGGLNNEQFF
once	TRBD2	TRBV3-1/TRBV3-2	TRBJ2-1	TGTGCCAGCAGCCTCATACTAGCGACCGGTAATGAGCAGTTCTTC	CASSLILATGNEQFF
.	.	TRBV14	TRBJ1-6	TGTGCCAGCAGCCAAGAGACACGTAATTCACCCCTCCACTTT	CASSQETRNSPLHF
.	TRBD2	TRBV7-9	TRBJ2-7	TGTGCCAGCAGCTCTGGACTAGCGGGATTTTACTTC	CASSSGLAGFYF
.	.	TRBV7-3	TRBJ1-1	TGTGCCAGCAGCCCCGGACACAGGAACACTGAAGCTTTCTTT	CASSPGHRNTEAFF
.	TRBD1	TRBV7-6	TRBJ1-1	TGTGCCAGCAGGCCGACAGGGGCTAACACTGAAGCTTTCTTT	CASRPTGANTEAFF
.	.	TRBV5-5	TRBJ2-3	TGTGCCAGCAGCTTGGAGGGGTTATTCTTCACAGATACGCAGTATTTT	CASSLEGLFFTDTQYF
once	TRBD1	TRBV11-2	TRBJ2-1	TGTGCCAGCAGCCGAACAGGGGGGAGGAACAATGAGCAGTTCTTC	CASSRTGGRNNEQFF
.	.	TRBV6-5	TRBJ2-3	TGTGCCAGCAGCCAGGAGAGAGCGGGAGATACGCAGTATTTT	CASSQERAGDTQYF
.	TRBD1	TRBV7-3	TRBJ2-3	TGTGCCAGCAGCTTCAGGGGGATGGATACGCAGTATTTT	CASSFRGMDTQYF
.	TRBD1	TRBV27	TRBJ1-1	TGTGCCAGCAGAATGCGAAGGGGGCGAGGGGACACTGAAGCTTTCTTT	CASRMRRGRGDTEAFF
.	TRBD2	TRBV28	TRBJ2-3	TGTGCCAGCAGTTCGGGACTAGCGGAACTTACGCAGTATTTT	CASSSGLAELTQYF
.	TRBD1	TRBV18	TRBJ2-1	TGTGCCAGCTCAGTTGTGGGGACAGGGGATGATGAGCAGTTCTTC	CASSVVGTGDDEQFF
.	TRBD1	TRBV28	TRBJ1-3	TGTGCCAGCCTCAGGGGGCCTGGAAACACCATATATTTT	CASLRGPGNTIYF
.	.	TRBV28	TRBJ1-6	TGTGCCAGCAGTCCCCCAGGGACACCCCTCCACTTT	CASSPPGTPLHF
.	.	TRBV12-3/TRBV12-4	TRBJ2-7	TGTGCCAGCGCGGGCCCCGAACCCCTCGAGCAGTACTTC	CASAGPEPLEQYF
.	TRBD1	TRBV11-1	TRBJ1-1	TGTGCCAGCAGTTTTGCAGGGGGCCTTGTCACTGAAGCTTTCTTT	CASSFAGGLVTEAFF
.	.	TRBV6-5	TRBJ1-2	TGTGCCAGCTCGGGACAAGCTAACTATGGCTACACCTTC	CASSGQANYGYTF
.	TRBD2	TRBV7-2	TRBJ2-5	TGTGCCAGCAGCTGGGGACTAGCGGGAGGGCGAGAGACCCAGTACTTC	CASSWGLAGGRETQYF